This entry concerns a single T cell receptor (beta chain). Once extracted for a subset, genomic DNA was divided evenly among several immunoSEQ plates. Generated by immunoSEQ multiplex PCR, the TCRdb table keeps only in-frame clones and is missing some. The data show about 490,000 clones, 76% seen once. The data originate from a study of shared clonotypes between healthy human individuals. Among the donors, all were Caucasian adults who lived in Nashville, Tennessee. The CDR3 is 14 amino acids. V lost 5 bases and J lost 3, with 13 bases in between. Germline CDR1 reads SGHAT; CDR2 reads FQNNGV. The rearrangement joins TRBV11-2 to TRBJ2-5; TRBD1 or TRBD2 may be the D gene (5 bases each). The source material was PBMCs. The TCR comes from a woman between 40 and 55 years old in good health. Some clones in this sample may be carry-over from other donors' samples. The CDR3 bases are TGTGCCAGCAGCCTCTCAGGGCGGGAAGAGACCCAGTACTTC. It codes for CASSLSGREETQYF.